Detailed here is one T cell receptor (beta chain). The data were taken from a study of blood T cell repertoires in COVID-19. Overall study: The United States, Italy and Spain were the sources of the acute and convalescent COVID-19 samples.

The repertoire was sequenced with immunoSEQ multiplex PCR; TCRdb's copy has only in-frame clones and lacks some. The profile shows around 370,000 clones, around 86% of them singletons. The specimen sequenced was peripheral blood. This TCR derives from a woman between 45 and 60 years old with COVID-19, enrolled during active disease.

As DNA, the CDR3 is TGTGCCAGCAGCCTCGAGAACTATGGCTACACCTTC. Protein: CASSLENYGYTF. The rearrangement uses TRBV2 and TRBJ1-2; D is ambiguous. Per the germline V gene, CDR1 is SNHLY and CDR2 is FYNNEI. Between the trimmed V and J ends, which lost 6 bases and 2 bases, there was a span of 7 bases. This CDR3 is 12 amino acids long.